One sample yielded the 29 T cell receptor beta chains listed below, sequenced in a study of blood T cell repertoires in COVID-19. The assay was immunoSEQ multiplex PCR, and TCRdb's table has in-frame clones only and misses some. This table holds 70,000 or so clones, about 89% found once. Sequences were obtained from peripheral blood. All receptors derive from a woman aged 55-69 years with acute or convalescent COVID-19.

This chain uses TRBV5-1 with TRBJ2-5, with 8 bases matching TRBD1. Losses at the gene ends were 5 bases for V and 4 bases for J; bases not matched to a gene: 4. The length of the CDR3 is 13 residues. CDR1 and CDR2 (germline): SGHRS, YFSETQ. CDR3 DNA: TGCGCCAGCAGGATTGGGACAGGAGAGACCCAGTACTTC. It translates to CASRIGTGETQYF.

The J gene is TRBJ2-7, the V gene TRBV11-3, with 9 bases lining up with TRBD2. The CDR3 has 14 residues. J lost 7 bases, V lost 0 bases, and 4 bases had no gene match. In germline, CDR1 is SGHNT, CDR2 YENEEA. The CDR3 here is CASSLDQLAGEQYF. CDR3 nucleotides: TGTGCCAGCAGCTTAGATCAGCTAGCGGGGGAGCAGTACTTC. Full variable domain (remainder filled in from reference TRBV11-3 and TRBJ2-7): EAGVVQSPRYKIIEKKQPVAFWCNPISGHNTLYWYLQNLGQGPELLIRYENEEAVDDSQLPKDRFSAERLKGVDSTLKIQPAELGDSAVYLCASSLDQLAGEQYFGPGTRLTVT.

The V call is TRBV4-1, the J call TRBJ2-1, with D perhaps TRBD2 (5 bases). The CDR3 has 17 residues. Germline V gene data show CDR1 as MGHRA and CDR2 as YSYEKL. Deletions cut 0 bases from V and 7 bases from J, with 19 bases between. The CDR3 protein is CASSQDIEASSGNEQFF. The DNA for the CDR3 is TGCGCCAGCAGCCAAGATATCGAGGCTAGCAGTGGAAATGAGCAGTTCTTC.

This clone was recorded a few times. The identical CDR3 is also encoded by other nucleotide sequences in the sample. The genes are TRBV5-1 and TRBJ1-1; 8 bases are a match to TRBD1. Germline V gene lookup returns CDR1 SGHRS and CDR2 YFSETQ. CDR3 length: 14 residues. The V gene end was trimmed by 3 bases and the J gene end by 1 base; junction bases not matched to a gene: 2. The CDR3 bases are TGCGCCAGCAGCTCGGGACAGGAGAACACTGAAGCTTTCTTT. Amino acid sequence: CASSSGQENTEAFF.

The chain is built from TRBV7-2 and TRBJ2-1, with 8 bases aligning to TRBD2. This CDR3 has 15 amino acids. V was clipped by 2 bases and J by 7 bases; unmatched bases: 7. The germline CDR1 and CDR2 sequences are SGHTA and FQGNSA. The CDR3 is CASSLPGGGRNEQFF. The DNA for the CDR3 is TGTGCCAGCAGCTTACCGGGGGGGGGCAGAAATGAGCAGTTCTTC.

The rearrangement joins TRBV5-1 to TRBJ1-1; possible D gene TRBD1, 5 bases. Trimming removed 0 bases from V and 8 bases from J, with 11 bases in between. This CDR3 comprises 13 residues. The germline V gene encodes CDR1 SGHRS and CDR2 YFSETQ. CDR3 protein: CASSLGGYGEAFF. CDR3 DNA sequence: TGCGCCAGCAGCTTGGGGGGCTACGGAGAAGCTTTCTTT.

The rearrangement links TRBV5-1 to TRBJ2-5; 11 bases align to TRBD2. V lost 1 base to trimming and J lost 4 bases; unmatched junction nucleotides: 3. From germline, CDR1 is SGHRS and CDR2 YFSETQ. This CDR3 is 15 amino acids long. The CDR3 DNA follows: TGCGCCAGCAGCTTGTTCGGGACTAGCGGAGAGACCCAGTACTTC. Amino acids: CASSLFGTSGETQYF. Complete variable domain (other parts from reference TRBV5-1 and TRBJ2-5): KAGVTQTPRYLIKTRGQQVTLSCSPISGHRSVSWYQQTPGQGLQFLFEYFSETQRNKGNFPGRFSGRQFSNSRSEMNVSTLELGDSALYLCASSLFGTSGETQYFGPGTRLLVL.

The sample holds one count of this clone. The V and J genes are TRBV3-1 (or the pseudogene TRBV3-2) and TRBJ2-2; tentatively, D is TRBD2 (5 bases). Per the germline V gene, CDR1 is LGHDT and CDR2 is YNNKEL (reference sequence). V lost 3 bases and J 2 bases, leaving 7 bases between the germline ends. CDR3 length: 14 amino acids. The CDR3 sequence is CASSQDFNTGELFF. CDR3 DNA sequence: TGTGCCAGCAGCCAGGACTTCAACACCGGGGAGCTGTTTTTT.

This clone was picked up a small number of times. The CDR3 nucleotides read TGTGCCAGCAGTGAATACAGGGACTATGGCTACACCTTC. Protein product: CASSEYRDYGYTF. V is TRBV2 and J is TRBJ1-2; a possible D gene is TRBD1 (6 bases). Germline V gene data show CDR1 as SNHLY and CDR2 as FYNNEI. The CDR3 is 13 residues long. The V and J ends lost 2 bases and 3 bases respectively, with 7 bases between them. Drawing the rest from reference TRBV2 and TRBJ1-2, the complete variable domain is EPEVTQTPSHQVTQMGQEVILRCVPISNHLYFYWYRQILGQKVEFLVSFYNNEISEKSEIFDDQFSVERPDGSNFTLKIRSTKLEDSAMYFCASSEYRDYGYTFGSGTRLTVV.

The CDR3: CASSTTGEQETQYF. DNA of the CDR3: TGTGCCAGCAGCACGACAGGGGAACAAGAGACCCAGTACTTC. This chain joins TRBV7-9 and TRBJ2-5, with 8 bases fitting TRBD1. The CDR3 contains 14 residues. Trimming took 5 bases from V and 2 from J; bases not matched to a gene: 4. CDR1 is SEHNR, CDR2 FQNEAQ, per germline (reference sequence).

The CDR3 sequence: CATRGGAGNTGELFF. The CDR3, as DNA: TGTGCCACTCGCGGGGGGGCAGGGAACACCGGGGAGCTGTTTTTT. V is TRBV24-1 and J is TRBJ2-2; 9 nucleotides align to TRBD2. Looked up from germline, CDR1 is KGHDR and CDR2 is SFDVKD. CDR3 length: 15 residues. With 10 bases clipped from V and 1 base from J, the junction kept 6 bases outside the gene matches.

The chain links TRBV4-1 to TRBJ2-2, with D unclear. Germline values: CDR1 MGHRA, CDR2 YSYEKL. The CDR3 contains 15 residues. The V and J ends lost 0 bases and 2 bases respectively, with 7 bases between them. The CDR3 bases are TGCGCCAGCAGCCAAGAAAGGAGAAACACCGGGGAGCTGTTTTTT. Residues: CASSQERRNTGELFF.

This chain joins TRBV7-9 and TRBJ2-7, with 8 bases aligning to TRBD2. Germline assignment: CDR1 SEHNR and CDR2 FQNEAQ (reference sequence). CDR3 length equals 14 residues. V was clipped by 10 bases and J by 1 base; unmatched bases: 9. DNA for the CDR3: TGTGCCACCCCCGTGCGGGGGGATTCCTACGAGCAGTACTTC. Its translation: CATPVRGDSYEQYF.

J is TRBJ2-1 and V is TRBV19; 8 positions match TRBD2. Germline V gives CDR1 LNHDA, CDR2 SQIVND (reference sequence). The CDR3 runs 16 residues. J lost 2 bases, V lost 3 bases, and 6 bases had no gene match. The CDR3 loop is CASSIMRGATYNEQFF. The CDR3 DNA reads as TGTGCCAGTAGTATCATGCGGGGGGCCACCTACAATGAGCAGTTCTTC.

This chain's CDR3 is CASSLQGSQPQHF. The CDR3 DNA sequence: TGCGCCAGCAGCTTACAGGGGAGCCAGCCCCAGCATTTT. V is TRBV5-1 and J is TRBJ1-5; 7 nucleotides match TRBD1. Germline trimming cut 2 bases from V and 7 bases from J; bases unmatched to any gene: 3. Germline V gene lookup returns CDR1 SGHRS and CDR2 YFSETQ. The CDR3 covers 13 residues.

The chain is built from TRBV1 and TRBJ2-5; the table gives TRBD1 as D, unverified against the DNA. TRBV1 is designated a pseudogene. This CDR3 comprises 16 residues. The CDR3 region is CTSSQRHRDKEETQYF. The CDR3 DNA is TGCACCAGCAGCCAACGTCACCGGGACAAAGAAGAGACCCAGTACTTC.

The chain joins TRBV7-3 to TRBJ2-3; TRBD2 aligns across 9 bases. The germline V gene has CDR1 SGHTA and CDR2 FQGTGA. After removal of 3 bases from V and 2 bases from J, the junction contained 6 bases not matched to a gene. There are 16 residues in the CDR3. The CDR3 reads CASSFGTSQITDTQYF. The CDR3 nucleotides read TGTGCCAGCAGCTTCGGGACTAGCCAGATCACAGATACGCAGTATTTT.

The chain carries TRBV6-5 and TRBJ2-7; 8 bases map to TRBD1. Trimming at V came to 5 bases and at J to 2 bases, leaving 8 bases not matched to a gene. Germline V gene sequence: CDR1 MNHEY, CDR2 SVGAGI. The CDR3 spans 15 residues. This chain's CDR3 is CASSPDRVFAYEQYF. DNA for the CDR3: TGTGCCAGCAGTCCGGACAGGGTTTTCGCCTACGAGCAGTACTTC.

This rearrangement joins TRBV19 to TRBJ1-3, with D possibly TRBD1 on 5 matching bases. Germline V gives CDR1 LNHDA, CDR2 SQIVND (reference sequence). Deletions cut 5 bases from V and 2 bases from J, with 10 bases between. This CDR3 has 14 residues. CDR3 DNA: TGTGCCAGTAGTGGCAGGGTTCCTGGAAACACCATATATTTT. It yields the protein CASSGRVPGNTIYF.

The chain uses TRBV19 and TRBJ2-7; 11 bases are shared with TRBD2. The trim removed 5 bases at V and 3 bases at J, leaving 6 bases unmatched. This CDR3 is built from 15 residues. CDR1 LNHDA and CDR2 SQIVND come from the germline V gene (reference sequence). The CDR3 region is CASSAGLAGVYEQYF. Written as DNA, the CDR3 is TGTGCCAGTAGTGCAGGACTAGCGGGTGTCTACGAGCAGTACTTC.

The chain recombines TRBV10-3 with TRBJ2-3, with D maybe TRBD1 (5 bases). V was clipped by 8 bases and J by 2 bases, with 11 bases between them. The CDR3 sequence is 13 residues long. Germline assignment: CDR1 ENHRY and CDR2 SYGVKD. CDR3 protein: CAIGREYTDTQYF. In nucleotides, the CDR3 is TGTGCCATCGGCAGGGAATACACAGATACGCAGTATTTT.

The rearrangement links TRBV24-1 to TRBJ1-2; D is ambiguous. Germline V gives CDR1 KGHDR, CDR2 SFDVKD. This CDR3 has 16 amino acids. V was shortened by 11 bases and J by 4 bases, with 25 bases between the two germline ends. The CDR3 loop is CASSFGEIQNTYGYTF. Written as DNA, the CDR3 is TGTGCCAGCTCGTTCGGGGAGATACAAAATACCTATGGCTACACCTTC.

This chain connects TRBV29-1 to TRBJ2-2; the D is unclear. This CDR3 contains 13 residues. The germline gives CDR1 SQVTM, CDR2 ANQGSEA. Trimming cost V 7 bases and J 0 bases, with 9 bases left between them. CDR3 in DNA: TGCAGCGCCTTAGATGCGAACACCGGGGAGCTGTTTTTT. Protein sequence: CSALDANTGELFF.

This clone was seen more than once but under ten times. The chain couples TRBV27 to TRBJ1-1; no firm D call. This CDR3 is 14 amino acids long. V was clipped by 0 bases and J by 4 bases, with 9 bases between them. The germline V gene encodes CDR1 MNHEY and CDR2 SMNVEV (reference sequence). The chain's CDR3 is CASSLSEYTTEAFF. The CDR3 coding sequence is TGTGCCAGCAGTTTATCTGAGTATACCACTGAAGCTTTCTTT.

CDR3 sequence (DNA): TGTGCCAGCAGTTCATTGACATCAGGCTACGCAGTCCCCCTCCACTTT. Its translation is CASSSLTSGYAVPLHF. The chain uses TRBV27 and TRBJ1-6; D is uncertain. The CDR3 contains 16 residues. V was trimmed by 4 bases and J by 13 bases, leaving 23 bases between them. Germline CDR1 is MNHEY and CDR2 is SMNVEV (reference sequence).

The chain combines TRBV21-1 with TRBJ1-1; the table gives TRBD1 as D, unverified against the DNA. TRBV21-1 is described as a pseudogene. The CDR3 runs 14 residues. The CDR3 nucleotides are TGTGCCAGCAGCAAAGGGGGCAGGGAACCTCAAGCTTTCTTT. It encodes CASSKGGREPQAFF.

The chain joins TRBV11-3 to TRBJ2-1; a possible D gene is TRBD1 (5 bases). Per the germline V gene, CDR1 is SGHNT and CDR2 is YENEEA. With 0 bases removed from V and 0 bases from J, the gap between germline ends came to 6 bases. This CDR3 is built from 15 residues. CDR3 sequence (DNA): TGTGCCAGCAGCTTAGAGCAGGGCTCCTACAATGAGCAGTTCTTC. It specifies CASSLEQGSYNEQFF.

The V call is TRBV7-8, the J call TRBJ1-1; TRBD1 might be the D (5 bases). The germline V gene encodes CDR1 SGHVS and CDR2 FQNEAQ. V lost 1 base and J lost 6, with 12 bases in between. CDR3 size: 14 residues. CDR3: CASSLVLGESEAFF. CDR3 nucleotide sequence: TGTGCCAGCAGCTTAGTCCTAGGGGAATCTGAAGCTTTCTTT. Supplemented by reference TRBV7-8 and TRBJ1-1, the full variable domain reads GAGVSQSPRYKVAKRGQDVALRCDPISGHVSLFWYQQALGQGPEFLTYFQNEAQLDKSGLPSDRFFAERPEGSVSTLKIQRTQQEDSAVYLCASSLVLGESEAFFGQGTRLTVV.

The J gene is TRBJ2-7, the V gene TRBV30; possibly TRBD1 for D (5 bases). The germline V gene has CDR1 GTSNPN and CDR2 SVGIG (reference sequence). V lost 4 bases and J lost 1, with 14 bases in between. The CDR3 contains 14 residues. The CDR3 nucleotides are TGTGCCTGGAACCGGGCAGGGCTGTCCTACGAGCAGTACTTC. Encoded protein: CAWNRAGLSYEQYF. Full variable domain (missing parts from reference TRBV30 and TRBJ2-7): SQTIHQWPATLVQPVGSPLSLECTVEGTSNPNLYWYRQAAGRGLQLLFYSVGIGQISSEVPQNLSASRPQDRQFILSSKKLLLSDSGFYLCAWNRAGLSYEQYFGPGTRLTVT.